A selection of T cell receptor beta chains follows, all from one sample in a study of blood T cell repertoires in COVID-19. Libraries were prepared by immunoSEQ multiplex PCR; TCRdb keeps only in-frame clonotypes and omits some of them. The repertoire has about 260,000 clones, approximately 80% of them found once; the top ten carry 1.5% to 2%. Sequencing was carried out using peripheral blood. The source is an elderly woman with acute or convalescent COVID-19. Both conserved end residues are part of each CDR3. Fields, in order: D gene, V gene, clone size, J gene, CDR3 protein, CDR3 DNA. The D gene is left open where the match is weak. Size tells how often a clone was seen (once, few, many) or the class of an expanded clone, and some rows leave it out.

>TRBD2|TRBV28|-|TRBJ2-1
CASRAGGSYNEQFF
TGTGCCAGCAGAGCGGGAGGCTCCTACAATGAGCAGTTCTTC
>-|TRBV21-1|few|TRBJ1-6
CASSKGGTGGQVDNSPLHF
TGTGCCAGCAGCAAAGGGGGGACAGGGGGACAGGTGGATAATTCACCCCTCCACTTT
>-|TRBV12-5|-|TRBJ2-1
CASGPLDDEQFF
TGTGCTAGTGGGCCACTTGATGATGAGCAGTTCTTC
>TRBD1|TRBV6-5|-|TRBJ1-2
CASSAGQAPSGYTF
TGTGCCAGCAGCGCGGGACAGGCCCCTTCTGGCTACACCTTC
>-|TRBV7-9|-|TRBJ1-2
CASSLGGARYGYTF
TGTGCCAGCAGCTTAGGGGGCGCGCGCTATGGCTACACCTTC
>-|TRBV7-3|-|TRBJ2-2
CASSRRNTGELFF
TGTGCCAGCAGCCGTCGTAACACCGGGGAGCTGTTTTTT
>TRBD1|TRBV2|-|TRBJ1-1
CASNRQGEYTEAFF
TGTGCCAGCAACCGACAGGGGGAGTACACTGAAGCTTTCTTT
>TRBD2|TRBV2|-|TRBJ2-7
CASSDSGRASYEQYF
TGTGCCAGCAGTGATAGCGGGAGGGCTTCCTACGAGCAGTACTTC
>-|TRBV14|-|TRBJ1-6
CASSLHIPNSPLHF
TGTGCCAGCAGCCTCCACATACCTAATTCACCCCTCCACTTT
>-|TRBV7-9|-|TRBJ2-2
CASSLYGRRNTGELFF
TGTGCCAGCAGCTTATACGGGAGAAGGAACACCGGGGAGCTGTTTTTT
>TRBD2|TRBV9|-|TRBJ2-3
CASTLWASGSMDTQYF
TGTGCCAGCACGTTATGGGCTAGCGGGAGTATGGATACGCAGTATTTT
>-|TRBV12-3/TRBV12-4|-|TRBJ1-6
CASSYGGNSPLHF
TGTGCCAGCAGTTATGGGGGCAATTCACCCCTCCACTTT
>TRBD1|TRBV5-4|-|TRBJ2-2
CASSLALGTGVPGELFF
TGTGCCAGCAGCTTGGCGCTCGGGACAGGGGTCCCCGGGGAGCTGTTTTTT
>-|TRBV20-1|-|TRBJ1-1
CSARTRTEAFF
TGCAGTGCAAGGACAAGAACTGAAGCTTTCTTT
>TRBD1|TRBV2|-|TRBJ1-2
CASSGTGSGFDYGYTF
TGTGCCAGCAGTGGGACAGGGTCGGGCTTTGACTATGGCTACACCTTC
>TRBD2|TRBV18|-|TRBJ2-1
CASSYYLGGRSNEQFF
TGTGCCAGCTCCTATTACTTGGGCGGGAGGTCCAATGAGCAGTTCTTC
>-|TRBV9|-|TRBJ1-2
CASSDGQLDGYTF
TGTGCCAGCAGCGATGGACAGCTGGATGGCTACACCTTC
>TRBD1|TRBV7-7|-|TRBJ2-2
CASSLWTGVVGELFF
TGTGCCAGCAGCTTATGGACAGGGGTTGTCGGGGAGCTGTTTTTT
>-|TRBV11-2|once|TRBJ1-2
CASSQRRDGYTF
TGTGCCAGCAGCCAACGAAGAGATGGCTACACCTTC
>TRBD1|TRBV7-9|-|TRBJ2-7
CASSPGTGIYEQYF
TGTGCCAGCAGCCCCGGGACAGGGATCTACGAGCAGTACTTC
>-|TRBV28|-|TRBJ1-2
CASSHERDYYGYTF
TGTGCCAGCAGTCACGAACGGGATTACTATGGCTACACCTTC
>TRBD1|TRBV6-2/TRBV6-3|-|TRBJ1-1
CASSQQGAIVNTEAFF
TGTGCCAGCAGTCAACAGGGGGCGATTGTCAACACTGAAGCTTTCTTT
>TRBD1|TRBV7-2|-|TRBJ1-4
CASSPDRGNEKLFF
TGTGCCAGCAGCCCGGACAGGGGAAATGAAAAACTGTTTTTT
>TRBD1|TRBV7-9|-|TRBJ1-4
CASSLAPAGQEFF
TGTGCCAGCAGCTTAGCGCCGGCGGGACAGGAGTTTTTT
>TRBD2|TRBV18|-|TRBJ2-2
CASSSLAGGDGELFF
TGTGCCAGCTCAAGTCTAGCGGGAGGAGACGGGGAGCTGTTTTTT
>TRBD1|TRBV6-1|once|TRBJ2-5
CASSDLGQGRGQETQYF
TGTGCCAGCAGTGATTTGGGACAGGGTAGGGGCCAAGAGACCCAGTACTTC
>-|TRBV5-1|-|TRBJ1-1
CASSLVAGKIEAFF
TGCGCCAGCAGCTTGGTGGCCGGGAAGATTGAAGCTTTCTTT
>-|TRBV6-2/TRBV6-3|-|TRBJ2-7
CASSYPPNYEQYF
TGTGCCAGCAGTTACCCTCCTAACTACGAGCAGTACTTC
>TRBD2|TRBV20-1|-|TRBJ2-1
CSASKVGTRMVEQFF
TGCAGTGCTAGTAAGGTTGGGACTAGAATGGTTGAGCAGTTCTTC
>-|TRBV19|-|TRBJ2-2
CASSIRGTGELFF
TGTGCCAGTAGTATCCGGGGAACCGGGGAGCTGTTTTTT
>TRBD2|TRBV6-6|-|TRBJ2-3
CASNPTSGSGTQYF
TGTGCCAGCAACCCGACTAGCGGGAGTGGTACGCAGTATTTT
>-|TRBV2|-|TRBJ2-2
CASSGGSAGELFF
TGTGCCAGCAGTGGAGGGAGTGCGGGGGAGCTGTTTTTT
>-|TRBV5-5|-|TRBJ2-7
CASSPKDRTSSYEQYF
TGTGCCAGCAGCCCTAAGGACCGGACAAGCTCCTACGAGCAGTACTTC
>-|TRBV3-1/TRBV3-2|-|TRBJ1-3
CASSQGGASGNTIYF
TGTGCCAGCAGCCAAGGGGGAGCCTCTGGAAACACCATATATTTT
>TRBD2|TRBV6-2/TRBV6-3|-|TRBJ2-1
CASSSGGDPYNEQFF
TGTGCCAGCAGCTCGGGGGGTGACCCCTACAATGAGCAGTTCTTC